This T cell receptor (beta chain) was identified in a study of CD8 T cells in ankylosing spondylitis. This clonotype occurred a few times. Its antigen remains unidentified. TCRdb reprocessed the 5' RACE reads via MiXCR and lists one record per CDR3 protein. The table records around 210,000 distinct CDR3 sequences, around 8% of them present only once. Findings and limits, study-wide: Past studies reported some motif variants in reactive arthritis synovial fluid and blood.

The clonotype comes from a female donor with ankylosing spondylitis or in good health (not recorded which). The sequenced material came from blood, either unsorted or a sorted T cell fraction (not recorded which).

The DNA of the CDR3 is TGTGCCAGCAGCCCCGGTAGGGCAGAGACCCAGTACTTC. This encodes CASSPGRAETQYF. The chain is built from TRBV5-6 and TRBJ2-5; no reliable D call. CDR1 is SGHDT, CDR2 YYEEEE, per germline. The V gene lost 4 bases and the J gene lost 4 bases, with 11 bases spanning the gap. The CDR3 totals 13 residues.